This is a list of T cell receptor beta chains from one sample in a study of T cell responses to AZD1222 COVID-19 vaccine. Measured with immunoSEQ multiplex PCR; TCRdb has only the in-frame clones, and not every one. The repertoire holds just under 95,000 clones, with 85% to 90% as singletons. Sequenced material: peripheral blood, taken on day 0 of AZD1222 vaccination. These receptor sequences come from an adult in good health. CDR3s include the opening cysteine and the closing phenylalanine or tryptophan. Fields, in order: V gene, D gene, J gene, clone size, CDR3 DNA, CDR3 protein. D genes are given only for firm matches. Clone size appears in some rows only: once, few, many, or a class for an expanded clone.

V: TRBV18
D: .
J: TRBJ1-2
size: once
DNA: TGTGCCAGCTCACCAGGCCAGGGTAACTATGGCTACACCTTC
CDR3: CASSPGQGNYGYTF

V: TRBV21-1
D: .
J: TRBJ2-5
size: few
DNA: TGTGCCAGCAGCCTCTACCCGGGGCAGACCCAGTACTTC
CDR3: CASSLYPGQTQYF

V: TRBV28
D: .
J: TRBJ2-7
size: .
DNA: TGTGCCAGCAGTTTTAGGCATCGGGGCTACGAGCAGTACTTC
CDR3: CASSFRHRGYEQYF

V: TRBV4-2
D: .
J: TRBJ1-5
size: .
DNA: TGTGCCAGCAGCCAAGATCAAGGGTCAGGGCAGTCCCAGCATTTT
CDR3: CASSQDQGSGQSQHF

V: TRBV6-6
D: TRBD2
J: TRBJ2-7
size: once
DNA: TGTGCCAGCAGTTACTCGGTGGGGGGGTACGAGCAGTACTTC
CDR3: CASSYSVGGYEQYF

V: TRBV7-9
D: .
J: TRBJ1-2
size: .
DNA: TGTGCCAGCAGCCCCGTCCCGCAGGACTATGGCTACACCTTC
CDR3: CASSPVPQDYGYTF

V: TRBV6-1
D: .
J: TRBJ2-3
size: .
DNA: TGTGCCAGCAGTGCCCCCCCCGGCAGGGGCAGCCGCACAGATACGCAGTATTTT
CDR3: CASSAPPGRGSRTDTQYF

V: TRBV15
D: TRBD1
J: TRBJ2-7
size: once
DNA: TGTGCCACCAGCAGACTGGACAGGGGGCAAGAGCAGTACTTC
CDR3: CATSRLDRGQEQYF

V: TRBV12-3/TRBV12-4
D: .
J: TRBJ1-2
size: .
DNA: TGTGCCAGCAGTTTCAGGGAGCACTATGGCTACACCTTC
CDR3: CASSFREHYGYTF

V: TRBV5-1
D: .
J: TRBJ1-1
size: .
DNA: TGCGCCAGCAGCTTGCAGGGCACTGAAGCTTTCTTT
CDR3: CASSLQGTEAFF

V: TRBV6-2/TRBV6-3
D: TRBD2
J: TRBJ2-7
size: .
DNA: TGTGCCAGCAGTTCCGCGGTCCCTAGCGGGAGGTGGTACGAGCAGTACTTC
CDR3: CASSSAVPSGRWYEQYF

V: TRBV11-2
D: .
J: TRBJ1-1
size: .
DNA: TGTGCCAGCAGTTGGACAGCGAACACTGAAGCTTTCTTT
CDR3: CASSWTANTEAFF

V: TRBV19
D: TRBD2
J: TRBJ2-2
size: .
DNA: TGTGCCAGTAGTCGACCCGGACTAGCGGGGGGGAACACCGGGGAGCTGTTTTTT
CDR3: CASSRPGLAGGNTGELFF

V: TRBV11-2
D: TRBD1
J: TRBJ1-6
size: .
DNA: TGTGCCAGCAGCTTGGCGGGACAGTCCCTCCACTTT
CDR3: CASSLAGQSLHF

V: TRBV7-3
D: TRBD2
J: TRBJ2-3
size: few
DNA: TGTGCCAGCAGCCCCGGGACTAGCGGGAGTAGACTTAGCACAGATACGCAGTATTTT
CDR3: CASSPGTSGSRLSTDTQYF

V: TRBV9
D: .
J: TRBJ2-3
size: .
DNA: TGTGCCAGCAGCGTAGGACAAGCCGGGGCGGGAGATACGCAGTATTTT
CDR3: CASSVGQAGAGDTQYF

V: TRBV2
D: TRBD1
J: TRBJ1-5
size: .
DNA: TGTGCCAGCAGTGAGGGGACAGTTAGCAATCAGCCCCAGCATTTT
CDR3: CASSEGTVSNQPQHF

V: TRBV5-6
D: .
J: TRBJ2-5
size: .
DNA: TGTGCCAGCAGCTATTTGGGGACCCAGTACTTC
CDR3: CASSYLGTQYF

V: TRBV6-6
D: .
J: TRBJ2-7
size: .
DNA: TGTGCCAGCAGAGGTTCAGGGCGGCCTATCTCCTACGAGCAGTACTTC
CDR3: CASRGSGRPISYEQYF

V: TRBV2
D: TRBD2
J: TRBJ2-3
size: .
DNA: TGTGCCAGCAGCCTCTATAGCGGGAGGGCGACGGATACGCAGTATTTT
CDR3: CASSLYSGRATDTQYF

V: TRBV28
D: TRBD1
J: TRBJ1-2
size: .
DNA: TGTGCCAGCAGTTTACCCAAGGGACAGGGTGGTGGCTACACCTTC
CDR3: CASSLPKGQGGGYTF

V: TRBV7-2
D: TRBD1
J: TRBJ2-2
size: few
DNA: TGTGCCAGCAGCTCTCGGACAGGGGGCTTGGCCGGGGAGCTGTTTTTT
CDR3: CASSSRTGGLAGELFF

V: TRBV9
D: TRBD1
J: TRBJ2-5
size: .
DNA: TGTGCCAGCAGCGTGACAGGGGTACAGGGAGAGACCCAGTACTTC
CDR3: CASSVTGVQGETQYF

V: TRBV3-1/TRBV3-2
D: .
J: TRBJ1-6
size: .
DNA: TGTGCCAGCAGCCAAGGGCCGGGGCCGTTGGGTTCACCCCTCCACTTT
CDR3: CASSQGPGPLGSPLHF

V: TRBV30
D: .
J: TRBJ1-5
size: .
DNA: TGTGCCTGGTCGGAGTGGGGCACGGGCGCCCAGCCCCAGCATTTT
CDR3: CAWSEWGTGAQPQHF

V: TRBV3-1/TRBV3-2
D: .
J: TRBJ2-2
size: few
DNA: TGTGCCAGCAGCCCCGGGGGATGGAACACCGGGGAGCTGTTTTTT
CDR3: CASSPGGWNTGELFF